A single sample is the source of the 15 T cell receptor beta chains below, sequenced in a study of cytomegalovirus exposure and HLA in healthy donors. The PCR made use of 60 Vbeta and 13 Jbeta primers. Sequencing used immunoSEQ multiplex PCR; TCRdb keeps in-frame clones, though not all of them. The repertoire includes 200,000 to 250,000 clones, 75% to 85% of them detected once, and 8% sits in the top ten. Sequenced: PBMCs. The receptors were gathered from a woman in her sixties or seventies in good health and CMV-seropositive.

The V gene is TRBV5-4, the J gene TRBJ1-5; possible D gene TRBD1, 5 bases. Germline V gene sequence: CDR1 SGHNT, CDR2 YYREEE (reference sequence). This CDR3 contains 15 residues. Trimming removed 1 base at V and 3 bases at J, with 11 bases between. CDR3: CASSLSGQHNQPQHF. Written as DNA, the CDR3 is TGTGCCAGCAGCTTGTCTGGACAACACAATCAGCCCCAGCATTTT.

This chain links TRBV28 with TRBJ2-7; TRBD1 agrees at 8 bases. After removal of 2 bases from V and 5 bases from J, the junction contained 8 bases not matched to a gene. Per the germline V gene, CDR1 is MDHEN and CDR2 is SYDVKM. The length of the CDR3 is 15 residues. The CDR3 protein is CASSLIGQGFNEQYF. CDR3 coding DNA: TGTGCCAGCAGTTTAATCGGACAGGGATTCAACGAGCAGTACTTC.

This sequence joins TRBV9 and TRBJ2-5, with 9 bases that match TRBD2. Germline V gene lookup returns CDR1 SGDLS and CDR2 YYNGEE. The CDR3 runs to 15 residues. Trimming cost V 0 bases and J 5 bases; bases outside gene matches: 5. The CDR3 loop is CASSVVVAGVETQYF. In DNA form, the CDR3 reads TGTGCCAGCAGCGTAGTGGTAGCGGGAGTGGAGACCCAGTACTTC.

The genes are TRBV7-6 and TRBJ2-7; 11 nucleotides match TRBD2. The CDR3 loop spans 21 amino acids. The V segment lost 1 base and the J segment 5 bases; nucleotides outside the gene matches: 22. Germline loops: CDR1 SGHVS, CDR2 FNYEAQ. The CDR3 DNA sequence: TGTGCCAGCAGCTTAGTATGGACAGGGGCGGGAACTAGCGGGAGCACTAACGAGCAGTACTTC. Protein sequence: CASSLVWTGAGTSGSTNEQYF.

The V and J genes are TRBV6-1 and TRBJ1-1; 10 nucleotides align to TRBD1. The CDR3 spans 13 residues. From germline, CDR1 is MNHNS and CDR2 SASEGT. V gave up 7 bases and J gave up 5 bases; unmatched junction bases: 4. CDR3 in amino acids: CASKMGQGTEAFF. Written as DNA, the CDR3 is TGTGCCAGCAAAATGGGACAGGGGACTGAAGCTTTCTTT.

The chain has TRBV2 and TRBJ2-7; TRBD2 aligns across 11 bases. Germline CDR1 is SNHLY and CDR2 is FYNNEI. V shed 5 bases and J 7 bases; nucleotides not matched to a gene: 7. This CDR3 has 14 amino acids. The CDR3: CASSRLAGRQEQYF. Here the CDR3 DNA reads TGTGCCAGCAGTCGACTAGCGGGAAGACAGGAGCAGTACTTC.

The J gene is TRBJ1-2, the V gene TRBV5-1, with TRBD1 matching 7 bases. The CDR3 totals 15 residues. The junction had 13 bases not matched to a gene; V was cut back by 4 bases and J by 7 bases. The germline gives CDR1 SGHRS, CDR2 YFSETQ. The CDR3 is CASSTRQGGAFGYTF. DNA of the CDR3: TGCGCCAGCAGCACAAGACAGGGTGGTGCTTTTGGCTACACCTTC.

This clone was counted between two and nine times. The chain carries TRBV29-1 and TRBJ1-2; tentatively, D is TRBD1 (5 bases). Trimming cost V 3 bases and J 0 bases, with 14 bases left between them. This CDR3 is built from 15 residues. Germline V gives CDR1 SQVTM, CDR2 ANQGSEA. DNA of the CDR3: TGCAGCGTTGACGGGTGGGGCTCCGCTAACTATGGCTACACCTTC. Amino acid sequence: CSVDGWGSANYGYTF.

The rearrangement links TRBV10-3 to TRBJ2-2; TRBD1 agrees at 8 bases. The CDR3 has 14 amino acids. V shed 10 bases, J shed 6 bases, and the junction held 10 bases outside the gene matches. Germline V gene data show CDR1 as ENHRY and CDR2 as SYGVKD. CDR3 sequence reads: CASMGTGRAGELFF. The DNA for the CDR3 is TGTGCCAGCATGGGGACAGGAAGGGCCGGGGAGCTGTTTTTT.

This clone was observed a few times. V gene TRBV5-8 combines with J gene TRBJ2-7; D gene ambiguous. Per germline, CDR1 SGHTS and CDR2 YDEGEE. The CDR3 is 15 amino acids. V lost 7 bases and J lost 1, with 18 bases in between. CDR3 sequence (DNA): TGTGCCAGCCGAGATACTACTACCGGATCCTACGAGCAGTACTTC. This encodes CASRDTTTGSYEQYF. Looking up the rest from reference TRBV5-8 and TRBJ2-7 gives the full variable domain: EAGVTQSPTHLIKTRGQQATLRCSPISGHTSVYWYQQALGLGLQFLLWYDEGEERNRGNFPPRFSGRQFPNYSSELNVNALELEDSALYLCASRDTTTGSYEQYFGPGTRLTVT.

V is TRBV5-4 and J is TRBJ1-1; 8 bases agree with TRBD1. The trim removed 0 bases at V and 4 bases at J, leaving 2 bases unmatched. This CDR3 comprises 14 residues. CDR1 and CDR2 (germline): SGHNT, YYREEE (reference sequence). CDR3 residues: CASSLGTGFTEAFF. Here the CDR3 DNA reads TGTGCCAGCAGCTTGGGGACAGGGTTCACTGAAGCTTTCTTT.

J is TRBJ1-4 and V is TRBV5-1, with D perhaps matching TRBD1 (5 bases). The CDR3 contains 14 residues. Trimming cost V 0 bases and J 7 bases, with 10 bases left between them. The germline CDR1 and CDR2 sequences are SGHRS and YFSETQ. This CDR3 reads CASSLGQLGEKLFF. The DNA of the CDR3 is TGCGCCAGCAGCTTGGGACAGTTAGGTGAAAAACTGTTTTTT.

The chain carries TRBV7-9 and TRBJ2-1, with 7 nucleotides matching TRBD1. The V gene's germline CDR1 is SEHNR and CDR2 FQNEAQ (reference sequence). This CDR3 region has 15 residues. V was pared by 0 bases and J by 4 bases, with 3 bases of the junction left unmatched. Here the CDR3 DNA reads TGTGCCAGCAGCTTAGCCCAGGGGGAATACAATGAGCAGTTCTTC. Residues: CASSLAQGEYNEQFF.

V usage is TRBV4-1 and J usage is TRBJ2-5, with D perhaps TRBD1 (6 bases). The CDR3 is made up of 16 amino acids. V was clipped by 0 bases and J by 6 bases, with 17 bases between them. The germline CDR1 and CDR2 sequences are MGHRA and YSYEKL. The CDR3 DNA sequence: TGCGCCAGCAGCCAAGATGGGGGCGCCTCAGGTCAGACCCAGTACTTC. It is translated as CASSQDGGASGQTQYF.

The chain joins TRBV5-6 to TRBJ2-2, with 8 bases that match TRBD1. Losses at the gene ends were 4 bases for V and 6 bases for J; bases not matched to a gene: 8. CDR3 length: 15 residues. The germline CDR1 and CDR2 sequences are SGHDT and YYEEEE. As DNA, the CDR3 is TGTGCCAGCAGCACTAGGACAGGGAGCCCCGGGGAGCTGTTTTTT. Residues: CASSTRTGSPGELFF.